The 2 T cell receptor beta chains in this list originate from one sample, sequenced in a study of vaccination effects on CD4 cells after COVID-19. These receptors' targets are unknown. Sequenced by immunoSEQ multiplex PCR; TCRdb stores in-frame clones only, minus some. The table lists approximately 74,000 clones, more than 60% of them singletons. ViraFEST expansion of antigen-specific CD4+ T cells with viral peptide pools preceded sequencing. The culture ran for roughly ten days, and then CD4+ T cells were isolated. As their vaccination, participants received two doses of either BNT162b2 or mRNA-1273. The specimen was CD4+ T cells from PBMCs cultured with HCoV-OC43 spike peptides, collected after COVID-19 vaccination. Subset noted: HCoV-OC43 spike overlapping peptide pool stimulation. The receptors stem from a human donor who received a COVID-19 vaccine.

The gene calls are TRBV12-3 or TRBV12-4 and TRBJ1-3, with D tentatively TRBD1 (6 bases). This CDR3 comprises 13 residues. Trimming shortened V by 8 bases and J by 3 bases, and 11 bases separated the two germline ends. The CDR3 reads CASGRQDGNTIYF. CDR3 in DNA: TGTGCCAGCGGTCGACAGGATGGAAACACCATATATTTT.

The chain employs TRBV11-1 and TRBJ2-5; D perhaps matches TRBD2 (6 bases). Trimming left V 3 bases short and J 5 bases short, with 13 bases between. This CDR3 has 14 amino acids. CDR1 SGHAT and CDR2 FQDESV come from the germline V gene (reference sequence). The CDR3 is CASSFSGGEETQYF. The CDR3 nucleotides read TGTGCCAGCAGCTTTTCTGGCGGGGAGGAGACCCAGTACTTC.